This TCR beta chain appears in the sequencing data of a study of T cell responses to AZD1222 COVID-19 vaccine. Study findings and constraints: Seropositivity was recorded at baseline in only a handful of AZD1222 recipients. Within unmutated variant regions lay the reported targets of nearly half of spike-specific TCRs.

A remark on this clone: The target antigen is unknown.

Repertoires were generated with immunoSEQ multiplex PCR, while TCRdb's copy carries only in-frame clones and drops some. The sample lists under 300,000 clones; just over 90% were seen once. CDR1 SGHAT and CDR2 FQNNGV come from the germline V gene. Trimming removed 6 bases from V and 4 bases from J, with 16 bases in between. The CDR3 consists of 15 residues. The material was peripheral blood, obtained on day 0 of AZD1222 vaccination. The gene calls are TRBV11-2 and TRBJ1-3, with D unresolved. The clonotype originates from an adult in good health. The CDR3 sequence is CASSSKTRSGNTIYF. The CDR3 nucleotides are TGTGCCAGCAGTTCTAAAACCAGGTCCGGAAACACCATATATTTT.